The TCR beta chain described here comes from a study of post-analysis software for immune sequencing data. Across the study: The cohort encompassed relapsing-remitting, secondary progressive and progressive-relapsing multiple sclerosis disease courses. Findings and caveats of the study: The study found significantly lower normalized Chao1 diversity in multiple sclerosis patients than in controls. Higher frequency in patients than in controls was seen for several TRBV segments, with TRBV5-6, TRBV5-1 and TRBV20-1 among them. By F measure, samples from a shared preparation batch strongly co-clustered.

Tagging with unique molecular identifiers was a feature of the TCR beta cDNA libraries. One entry per CDR3 protein, called by TCRdb with MiXCR from the PCR reads. The repertoire holds approximately 730,000 distinct CDR3 sequences, with approximately 44% as singletons. Turning to this clonotype: Its antigen remains unidentified.

Per germline, CDR1 SGHKS and CDR2 YYEKEE (reference sequence). The CDR3 covers 14 residues. The V and J ends lost 3 bases and 0 bases respectively, with 10 bases between them. Sequenced material: blood. This chain links TRBV5-5 with TRBJ2-7, with a weak D call TRBD1 (5 bases). This TCR came from a girl under 18 with multiple sclerosis. The CDR3 loop reads CASSSLGASYEQYF. For the CDR3, the DNA is TGTGCCAGCAGCTCCCTTGGGGCCTCCTACGAGCAGTACTTC.